Shown below are 23 T cell receptor beta chains from a single sample sequenced in a study of blood T cell repertoires in COVID-19. Using immunoSEQ multiplex PCR, the repertoire was profiled, and TCRdb retains in-frame clones only, with some absent. The sample lists approximately 310,000 clones, roughly 84% occurring once. Sequencing was carried out using peripheral blood. These receptors originate from a man aged 50 or older with active or convalescent COVID-19.

J is TRBJ1-2 and V is TRBV30; 9 positions agree with TRBD1. The length of the CDR3 is 17 residues. Germline V CDR1 and CDR2: GTSNPN, SVGIG (reference sequence). J lost 2 bases, V lost 2 bases, and 12 bases had no gene match. CDR3 sequence (DNA): TGTGCCTGGAGTTCCGGGACAGGGACTTTCCTAAACTATGGCTACACCTTC. Protein product: CAWSSGTGTFLNYGYTF.

On this clone: Other nucleotide sequences in the sample specify the same CDR3. This chain links TRBV6-1 with TRBJ1-1, with D possibly being TRBD1 (5 bases). CDR3 size: 13 residues. Germline lookup yields CDR1 MNHNS and CDR2 SASEGT. Trimming removed 1 base at V and 3 bases at J, with 6 bases between. CDR3 in DNA: TGTGCCAGCAGTGAAGGGGGGGACACTGAAGCTTTCTTT. This sequence encodes CASSEGGDTEAFF.

V usage is TRBV2 and J usage is TRBJ1-2; 8 bases fit TRBD1. Losses at the gene ends were 4 bases for V and 5 bases for J; bases not matched to a gene: 9. The CDR3 is 15 amino acids. Germline V gene lookup returns CDR1 SNHLY and CDR2 FYNNEI. The DNA of the CDR3 is TGTGCCAGCAGTGCCCATCGGACAGGGACTTATGGCTACACCTTC. It codes for CASSAHRTGTYGYTF.

The rearrangement links TRBV15 to TRBJ2-7, with D uncertain. The CDR3 runs to 15 residues. Deletions cut 1 base from V and 2 bases from J, with 12 bases between. Germline loops: CDR1 LNHNV, CDR2 YYDKDF (reference sequence). The CDR3 loop is CATSRGGRSTYEQYF. The CDR3 coding sequence is TGTGCCACCAGCAGAGGAGGCAGATCTACCTACGAGCAGTACTTC.

The rearrangement uses TRBV5-5 and TRBJ2-3; 8 nucleotides align to TRBD1. Germline V gene data show CDR1 as SGHKS and CDR2 as YYEKEE (reference sequence). J lost 4 bases, V lost 0 bases, and 1 base had no gene match. The CDR3 sequence is 14 residues long. CDR3 DNA: TGTGCCAGCAGCTTGGGGGGACAGGCAGATACGCAGTATTTT. This encodes CASSLGGQADTQYF.

The chain couples TRBV30 to TRBJ1-6; D remains ambiguous. With 4 bases removed from V and 7 bases from J, the gap between germline ends came to 11 bases. The CDR3 length is 13 residues. Germline V gene lookup returns CDR1 GTSNPN and CDR2 SVGIG (reference sequence). The DNA for the CDR3 is TGTGCCTGGAAGGAGGCTTGGAATTCACCCCTCCACTTT. Amino acids: CAWKEAWNSPLHF.

The chain recombines TRBV28 with TRBJ1-3; D gene uncertain. The V gene's germline CDR1 is MDHEN and CDR2 SYDVKM. V lost 6 bases to trimming and J lost 0 bases, with 3 bases between them. This CDR3 region has 12 residues. CDR3 sequence: CASSVSGNTIYF. The CDR3 DNA follows: TGTGCCAGCAGCGTCTCTGGAAACACCATATATTTT. Full variable domain (outside the CDR3, taken from reference TRBV28 and TRBJ1-3): DVKVTQSSRYLVKRTGEKVFLECVQDMDHENMFWYRQDPGLGLRLIYFSYDVKMKEKGDIPEGYSVSREKKERFSLILESASTNQTSMYLCASSVSGNTIYFGEGSWLTVV.

The chain joins TRBV19 to TRBJ2-1; D is ambiguous. The CDR3 has 11 amino acids. V was trimmed by 6 bases and J by 6 bases, leaving 6 bases between them. CDR1 is LNHDA and CDR2 is SQIVND in the germline V gene (reference sequence). CDR3 bases: TGTGCCAGTAGGTTCGGCAATGAGCAGTTCTTC. This encodes CASRFGNEQFF.

J is TRBJ2-7 and V is TRBV6-6; 8 bases agree with TRBD1. Germline CDR1 and CDR2: MNHNY and SVGAGI (reference sequence). Trimming cost V 3 bases and J 6 bases; bases outside gene matches: 4. The CDR3 length is 13 residues. The CDR3 region has the DNA TGTGCCAGCAGTTATAGGACAGGGCTCGAGCAGTACTTC. Translating gives CASSYRTGLEQYF.

This clone was recorded once. The V call is TRBV30, the J call TRBJ2-1; TRBD2 matches at 7 bases. This CDR3 has 13 residues. CDR1 GTSNPN and CDR2 SVGIG come from the germline V gene (reference sequence). V gave up 2 bases and J gave up 11 bases; unmatched junction bases: 9. CDR3: CAWSPPPGTKQFF. CDR3 sequence (DNA): TGTGCCTGGAGTCCCCCCCCCGGGACTAAGCAGTTCTTC.

V and J are TRBV9 and TRBJ2-3; D is unclear. The CDR3 extends over 15 amino acids. With 0 bases removed from V and 5 bases from J, the gap between germline ends came to 13 bases. The germline V gene has CDR1 SGDLS and CDR2 YYNGEE. In DNA, the CDR3 is TGTGCCAGCAGCGTAGGATCGCGGAGTGGAGATACGCAGTATTTT. Protein sequence: CASSVGSRSGDTQYF.

This clone occurred a few times. This chain links TRBV7-2 with TRBJ2-5, with 8 nucleotides matching TRBD1. Germline V gene lookup returns CDR1 SGHTA and CDR2 FQGNSA. This CDR3 has 14 amino acids. V shed 5 bases and J 5 bases; nucleotides not matched to a gene: 7. CDR3 region: CASSRQGAGETQYF. CDR3 nucleotides: TGTGCCAGCAGCCGTCAGGGGGCGGGGGAGACCCAGTACTTC.

The chain couples TRBV19 to TRBJ2-5, with 10 bases aligning to TRBD1. Germline-derived CDR1 and CDR2 are LNHDA and SQIVND (reference sequence). The CDR3 extends over 15 amino acids. V shed 4 bases and J 4 bases; nucleotides not matched to a gene: 6. The CDR3 protein is CASSTGTGDPETQYF. The CDR3 DNA sequence: TGTGCCAGTAGTACTGGGACAGGGGATCCAGAGACCCAGTACTTC.

V is TRBV7-6 and J is TRBJ2-1; TRBD2 matches 10 bases. Losses at the gene ends were 5 bases for V and 6 bases for J; bases not matched to a gene: 10. The CDR3 has 16 residues. From germline, CDR1 is SGHVS and CDR2 FNYEAQ. CDR3 region: CASSPWLAGEGNEQFF. The CDR3 region has the DNA TGTGCCAGCAGCCCCTGGCTAGCGGGAGAAGGCAATGAGCAGTTCTTC.

A single count supports this clone. This sequence joins TRBV10-2 and TRBJ2-7; TRBD1 matches at 9 bases. The V and J ends lost 2 bases and 5 bases, in that order; junction bases with no gene match: 4. CDR3 length: 14 residues. Germline CDR1 WSHSY, CDR2 SAAADI. The CDR3 loop reads CASSERTGEDEQYF. CDR3 in DNA: TGCGCCAGCAGTGAGCGGACAGGGGAAGACGAGCAGTACTTC.

V usage is TRBV19 and J usage is TRBJ2-3; D not certain. Germline V CDR1 and CDR2: LNHDA, SQIVND (reference sequence). The CDR3 has 12 residues. V was trimmed by 4 bases and J by 5 bases, leaving 7 bases between them. The CDR3 DNA follows: TGTGCCAGTAGTACCTCGGGAGATACGCAGTATTTT. This codes for CASSTSGDTQYF.

The chain is built from TRBV9 and TRBJ1-2; the match to TRBD1 covers 8 bases. The CDR3 spans 15 residues. The V gene end was trimmed by 4 bases and the J gene end by 3 bases; junction bases not matched to a gene: 8. The germline CDR1 and CDR2 sequences are SGDLS and YYNGEE. For the CDR3, the DNA is TGTGCCAGCAGCACGGACAGGGAGGAATACTATGGCTACACCTTC. Its translation: CASSTDREEYYGYTF.

This sequence joins TRBV11-2 and TRBJ2-7; 13 positions match TRBD2. V lost 0 bases and J lost 1; bases outside the gene matches: 6. This CDR3 has 18 residues. Germline V lookup: CDR1 SGHAT, CDR2 FQNNGV. CDR3 loop: CASSLDRTSGRLSYEQYF. For the CDR3, the DNA is TGTGCCAGCAGCTTAGATAGGACTAGCGGGAGATTATCCTACGAGCAGTACTTC.

This clone was recorded only once. This chain links TRBV29-1 with TRBJ2-3; TRBD2 might be the D (6 bases). The germline gives CDR1 SQVTM, CDR2 ANQGSEA. V was clipped by 3 bases and J by 3 bases, with 7 bases between them. This CDR3 is 12 amino acids long. The CDR3 sequence is CSVEGGTDTQYF. The CDR3 nucleotides read TGCAGCGTTGAGGGAGGAACAGATACGCAGTATTTT.

This chain connects TRBV28 to TRBJ1-1, with D uncertain. Trimming stripped 6 bases from V and 1 base from J, with 6 bases between. This CDR3 comprises 12 residues. The germline V gene encodes CDR1 MDHEN and CDR2 SYDVKM. CDR3 DNA: TGTGCCAGCAGGTCGGGGAACACTGAAGCTTTCTTT. Its translation is CASRSGNTEAFF.

The rearrangement joins TRBV4-1 to TRBJ2-7; 11 nucleotides agree with TRBD1. Germline values: CDR1 MGHRA, CDR2 YSYEKL. The CDR3 is 16 amino acids. Germline trimming cut 4 bases from V and 7 bases from J; bases unmatched to any gene: 12. The CDR3 protein is CASSLRVGQGAREQYF. CDR3 in DNA: TGCGCCAGCAGCCTAAGGGTTGGACAGGGGGCGAGGGAGCAGTACTTC.

V and J are TRBV6-2 or TRBV6-3 and TRBJ2-3; TRBD2 is a possible D gene (6 bases). V was clipped by 2 bases and J by 4 bases, with 13 bases between them. The CDR3 has 15 residues. The germline V gene encodes CDR1 MNHEY and CDR2 SVGEGT. CDR3 loop: CASSYGLAEADTQYF. In DNA form, the CDR3 reads TGTGCCAGCAGTTACGGTTTAGCGGAAGCAGATACGCAGTATTTT.

This sequence joins TRBV4-2 and TRBJ2-5; TRBD1 matches 9 bases. Trimming removed 4 bases from V and 3 bases from J; junction bases left unmatched: 6. Germline assignment: CDR1 LGHNA and CDR2 YNFKEQ. The CDR3 runs 15 residues. The CDR3 region is CASSPGTGTKETQYF. The CDR3 nucleotides are TGTGCCAGCAGCCCGGGGACAGGGACTAAAGAGACCCAGTACTTC.